The source of this T cell receptor (beta chain) is a study of patients and donors after allogeneic stem cell transplantation. This clonotype occurred many times. TCRdb independently ran MiXCR on the RT-PCR reads; one entry per CDR3 protein. The sample holds 200,000 to 250,000 distinct CDR3 sequences, less than 15% seen once. This CDR3 region has 15 residues. Trimming left V 2 bases short and J 3 bases short, with 12 bases between. Germline V CDR1 and CDR2: SGHDT, YYEEEE. Material for sequencing was blood, either unsorted or a sorted T cell fraction (not recorded which). This chain connects TRBV5-6 to TRBJ1-5, with D maybe TRBD1 (6 bases). This sequence was found in a human donor who was either an allogeneic HSCT recipient or a stem cell or donor lymphocyte infusion donor (not recorded which). It is not recorded whose cells these are; they may come from a transplant donor. Here the CDR3 DNA reads TGTGCCAGCAGCTTCGGGGGCATGGACAATCAGCCCCAGCATTTT. Encoded protein: CASSFGGMDNQPQHF.